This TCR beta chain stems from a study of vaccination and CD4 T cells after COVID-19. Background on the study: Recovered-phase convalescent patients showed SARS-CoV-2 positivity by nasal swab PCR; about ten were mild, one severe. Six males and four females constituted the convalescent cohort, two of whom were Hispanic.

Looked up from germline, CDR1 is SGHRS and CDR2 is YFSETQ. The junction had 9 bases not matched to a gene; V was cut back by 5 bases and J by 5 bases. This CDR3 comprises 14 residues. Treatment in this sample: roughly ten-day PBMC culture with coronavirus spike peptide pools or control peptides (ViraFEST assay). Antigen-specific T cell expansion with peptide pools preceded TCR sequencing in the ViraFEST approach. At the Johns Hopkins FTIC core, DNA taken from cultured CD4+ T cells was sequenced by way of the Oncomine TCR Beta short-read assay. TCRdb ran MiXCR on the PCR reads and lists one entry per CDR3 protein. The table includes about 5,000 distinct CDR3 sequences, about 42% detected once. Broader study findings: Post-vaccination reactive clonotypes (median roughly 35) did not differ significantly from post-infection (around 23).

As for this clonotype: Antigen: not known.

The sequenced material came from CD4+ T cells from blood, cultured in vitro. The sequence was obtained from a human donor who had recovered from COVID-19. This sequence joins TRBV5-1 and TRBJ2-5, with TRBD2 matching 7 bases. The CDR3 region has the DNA TGCGCCAGCAGTGGGGCTAGCGGCGGGGAGACCCAGTACTTC. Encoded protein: CASSGASGGETQYF.